Detailed here is one T cell receptor beta chain. This clonotype appeared many times. Its antigen is not yet known. No clone much larger than this one lies a single base away; base qualities are absent. The germline V gene sets CDR1 to SNHLY and CDR2 to FYNNEI. The CDR3 holds 16 amino acids from the cysteine to the phenylalanine. The retained sequence is limited to the CDR3, 48 bases, with the frame set at the first base. The V end gives up 4 bases and the J end 5 bases, leaving 9 bases in the junction not matched to a gene. The data stem from a study of T cell repertoires in cytomegalovirus infection (dated by TCRdb to about 2019). Concerning the study at large: Because public TCR beta signatures pointed to carriage of CMV infection together with the matching HLA type, the HLA type of each donor mattered for the analysis. Beyond this particular receptor, the publication reports: In both this cohort and an independent roughly 350-donor cohort, the cumulative frequency of public TCR beta family members distinguished carriers of CMV infection plus the relevant HLA type. The ex vivo response was dominated by HLA-C-restricted CMV-specific TCR beta clonotypes, which also provided the single most frequent clonotype in two of eight donors.

These reads were obtained on an Illumina HiSeq 1500. The public reads were reprocessed in TCRdb via fastp at Q25 and MiXCR, keeping in-frame beta chains. A single entry per CDR3 protein holds the most common genes and DNA from its merged rows. Counted in this sample were over 100,000 distinct CDR3 sequences; 10% of them appeared once. The leading ten clones occupy about 32% of the sample. Recombination linked TRBV2 to TRBJ2-7; TRBD2 aligns with 12 central bases. This sequence originates from a human donor in good health (CMV status not recorded). Some clones in this sample may be carry-over from other donors' samples. Sequenced input: PBMCs, sequenced either directly or after in vitro stimulation (not recorded which). The bases are TGTGCCAGCAGTGCTTTACGACTAGCGGGAGTCCACGAGCAGTACTTC. This gives the protein CASSALRLAGVHEQYF.